One sample yielded the 25 T cell receptor beta chains listed below, sequenced in a study of cytomegalovirus exposure and HLA in healthy donors. PCR primers comprised 60 Vbeta and 13 Jbeta primers. The table came from immunoSEQ multiplex PCR; TCRdb's copy has only in-frame clones and leaves some out. Of more than 90,000 clones listed, approximately 70% are singletons. Material for sequencing was PBMCs. These receptors all come from a man younger than 40 in good health and CMV-seropositive.

The gene calls are TRBV11-2 and TRBJ1-2; D unclear. This CDR3 spans 11 amino acids. Germline values: CDR1 SGHAT, CDR2 FQNNGV. Trimming took 7 bases from V and 3 from J, leaving 6 bases between them. The DNA for the CDR3 is TGTGCCAGCAACAAAGACTATGGCTACACCTTC. Translation gives CASNKDYGYTF.

This clone was seen a few times. The chain carries TRBV28 and TRBJ1-3, with D tentatively TRBD1 (5 bases). The CDR3 runs 14 residues. Trimming took 9 bases from V and 2 from J, leaving 14 bases between them. Germline CDR1 and CDR2: MDHEN and SYDVKM. Here the CDR3 reads CASWRGSTGNTIYF. In DNA, the CDR3 is TGTGCCAGTTGGAGGGGTTCCACTGGAAACACCATATATTTT.

This rearrangement joins TRBV9 to TRBJ2-3, with a tentative D call TRBD2 (6 bases). CDR1 and CDR2 (germline): SGDLS, YYNGEE. V was trimmed by 4 bases and J by 2 bases, leaving 17 bases between them. The CDR3 has 16 amino acids. The DNA of the CDR3 is TGTGCCAGCAGCCCCCATGGGGGGATCTCCACAGATACGCAGTATTTT. It encodes CASSPHGGISTDTQYF.

This clone was observed a handful of times. The J gene is TRBJ2-3, the V gene TRBV5-1; 7 bases are a match to TRBD2. The ends lost 0 bases at V and 2 bases at J; junction bases unmatched: 6. CDR1 is SGHRS and CDR2 is YFSETQ in the germline V gene. The CDR3 spans 16 residues. The chain's CDR3 is CASSLGLAVTTDTQYF. The CDR3 region has the DNA TGCGCCAGCAGCTTGGGGCTAGCGGTAACCACAGATACGCAGTATTTT. The entire variable domain, with the rest obtained from reference TRBV5-1 and TRBJ2-3, is as follows: KAGVTQTPRYLIKTRGQQVTLSCSPISGHRSVSWYQQTPGQGLQFLFEYFSETQRNKGNFPGRFSGRQFSNSRSEMNVSTLELGDSALYLCASSLGLAVTTDTQYFGPGTRLTVL.

The genes are TRBV7-9 and TRBJ2-5; D uncertain. The CDR3 consists of 12 residues. The V gene's germline CDR1 is SEHNR and CDR2 FQNEAQ (reference sequence). Trimming took off 6 bases at V and 4 bases at J, with 9 bases between the two ends. As DNA, the CDR3 is TGTGCCAGCAGTCCAGGTCCAGAGACCCAGTACTTC. Translated, it gives CASSPGPETQYF.

The V and J genes are TRBV5-5 and TRBJ1-2; D not certain. V dropped 4 bases and J dropped 4 bases, with 23 bases sitting between them. Germline V gene lookup returns CDR1 SGHKS and CDR2 YYEKEE (reference sequence). The CDR3 has 17 amino acids. The CDR3 DNA is TGTGCCAGCAGCCTTTCGTTTTCTGATAACGGGTTCTATGGCTACACCTTC. Its protein is CASSLSFSDNGFYGYTF. Drawing the rest from reference TRBV5-5 and TRBJ1-2, the complete variable domain is DAGVTQSPTHLIKTRGQQVTLRCSPISGHKSVSWYQQVLGQGPQFIFQYYEKEERGRGNFPDRFSARQFPNYSSELNVNALLLGDSALYLCASSLSFSDNGFYGYTFGSGTRLTVV.

This clone was picked up a small number of times. The chain links TRBV11-2 to TRBJ2-3; D is possibly TRBD2 (5 bases). The CDR3 runs 16 residues. CDR1 is SGHAT and CDR2 is FQNNGV in the germline V gene. Trimming took off 7 bases at V and 1 base at J, with 18 bases between the two ends. The CDR3 nucleotides read TGTGCCAGCACCATCAAGGGAGTCCTTGGCACAGATACGCAGTATTTT. Protein product: CASTIKGVLGTDTQYF.

V gene TRBV29-1 combines with J gene TRBJ2-3, with no clear D. The CDR3 covers 14 residues. Germline V gives CDR1 SQVTM, CDR2 ANQGSEA. V shed 7 bases and J shed 3 bases, with 17 bases lying between them. The CDR3 DNA follows: TGCAGCGCTGCCAACGTGATCGGGACAGATACGCAGTATTTT. Amino acids: CSAANVIGTDTQYF.

The rearrangement joins TRBV30 to TRBJ2-7; D not resolved. The V gene lost 2 bases and the J gene lost 0 bases, with 8 bases spanning the gap. Germline CDR1 reads GTSNPN; CDR2 reads SVGIG (reference sequence). The CDR3 runs 13 residues. CDR3 protein: CAWSPAGSYEQYF. DNA for the CDR3: TGTGCCTGGAGTCCGGCAGGCTCCTACGAGCAGTACTTC.

This chain connects TRBV6-6 to TRBJ2-3; 8 bases agree with TRBD2. The V gene's germline CDR1 is MNHNY and CDR2 SVGAGI (reference sequence). The CDR3 extends over 16 amino acids. Trimming took 4 bases from V and 1 from J; bases not matched to a gene: 7. The CDR3, as DNA: TGTGCCAGCAGTTTCCGGGGAGCGGGGGGCACAGATACGCAGTATTTT. Amino acids: CASSFRGAGGTDTQYF.

In its sample, this clone was seen a few times. The rearrangement uses TRBV29-1 and TRBJ1-1; D possibly corresponds to TRBD1 (6 bases). This CDR3 has 13 residues. Germline CDR1 and CDR2: SQVTM and ANQGSEA. Trimming took off 4 bases at V and 3 bases at J, with 12 bases between the two ends. The CDR3 bases are TGCAGCGTTGTAATGGGACACTACACTGAAGCTTTCTTT. It translates to CSVVMGHYTEAFF.

The chain is built from TRBV11-3 and TRBJ2-7; D possibly corresponds to TRBD2 (6 bases). CDR3 length equals 13 residues. From germline, CDR1 is SGHNT and CDR2 YENEEA. Between the trimmed V and J ends, which lost 4 bases and 9 bases, there was a span of 16 bases. CDR3 sequence: CASSYFGSAGQYF. The DNA for the CDR3 is TGTGCCAGCAGCTACTTCGGGAGTGCAGGGCAGTACTTC.

The V call is TRBV28, the J call TRBJ1-2, with 9 bases fitting TRBD1. Unmatched junction bases numbered 7, after V lost 2 bases and J lost 6 bases. CDR3 length equals 15 residues. Germline V lookup: CDR1 MDHEN, CDR2 SYDVKM. The CDR3 reads CASSLPNRGRDGYTF. CDR3 sequence (DNA): TGTGCCAGCAGTTTACCAAACAGGGGGCGCGATGGCTACACCTTC.

The chain employs TRBV5-1 and TRBJ2-2, with D possibly being TRBD1 (6 bases). This CDR3 contains 14 residues. The V end was cut by 0 bases, the J end by 5 bases, with 8 bases between. Per the germline V gene, CDR1 is SGHRS and CDR2 is YFSETQ. The CDR3 is CASSLDQGTGELFF. DNA for the CDR3: TGCGCCAGCAGCTTGGACCAGGGGACCGGGGAGCTGTTTTTT.

The chain uses TRBV27 and TRBJ1-1, with 11 bases identical to TRBD1. The CDR3 length is 14 residues. V lost 3 bases and J lost 7; bases outside the gene matches: 4. Germline V lookup: CDR1 MNHEY, CDR2 SMNVEV (reference sequence). CDR3 in amino acids: CASSFGQGAFEAFF. The DNA for the CDR3 is TGTGCCAGCAGTTTCGGACAGGGGGCTTTTGAAGCTTTCTTT.

The chain links TRBV4-1 to TRBJ1-5; 9 nucleotides agree with TRBD1. The CDR3 consists of 17 residues. Germline V gives CDR1 MGHRA, CDR2 YSYEKL. V lost 1 base to trimming and J lost 5 bases; unmatched junction nucleotides: 9. The CDR3 region has the DNA TGCGCCAGCAGCCAAGTGTACGGACAGGGGTTGCATCAGCCCCAGCATTTT. Translated: CASSQVYGQGLHQPQHF.

The CDR3 DNA follows: TGCAGCGCCAGTGCGGGTGGTGGAAACACCATATATTTT. It yields the protein CSASAGGGNTIYF. The gene calls are TRBV29-1 and TRBJ1-3; D gene unclear. Germline V gives CDR1 SQVTM, CDR2 ANQGSEA. V lost 7 bases and J lost 3, with 13 bases in between. This CDR3 contains 13 residues.

The chain is built from TRBV30 and TRBJ2-1; 12 nucleotides match TRBD2. V was pared by 2 bases and J by 5 bases, with 4 bases of the junction left unmatched. The length of the CDR3 is 15 residues. Germline loops: CDR1 GTSNPN, CDR2 SVGIG (reference sequence). Here the CDR3 reads CAWSYGLAGNNEQFF. The CDR3 region has the DNA TGTGCCTGGAGTTACGGACTAGCGGGGAACAATGAGCAGTTCTTC.

The chain carries TRBV7-9 and TRBJ1-2; D unresolved. CDR1 and CDR2 from the germline V gene are SEHNR and FQNEAQ (reference sequence). The ends were cut back, 7 bases at V and 0 bases at J, with 12 bases in the middle. CDR3 length equals 14 residues. CDR3 DNA sequence: TGTGCCAGCACCCCCGTTGGCCCTAACTATGGCTACACCTTC. It specifies CASTPVGPNYGYTF.

The CDR3 protein is CASSEGDRVTQYF. The CDR3 DNA reads as TGTGCCAGCAGTGAAGGGGACAGGGTGACCCAGTACTTC. The chain employs TRBV6-1 and TRBJ2-5; 9 positions match TRBD1. Germline V gene lookup returns CDR1 MNHNS and CDR2 SASEGT. CDR3 length: 13 residues. With V trimmed by 1 base and J by 7 bases, 1 base remained unmatched.

This clone was seen a handful of times. V usage is TRBV4-1 and J usage is TRBJ2-5; tentative D call: TRBD2 (5 bases). The length of the CDR3 is 12 residues. The germline gives CDR1 MGHRA, CDR2 YSYEKL. The V end was cut by 1 base, the J end by 7 bases, with 7 bases between. The CDR3 loop is CASSQVEGTQYF. The CDR3 DNA follows: TGCGCCAGCAGCCAAGTTGAGGGGACCCAGTACTTC.

This chain joins TRBV30 and TRBJ2-7; TRBD2 might be the D (6 bases). V dropped 4 bases and J dropped 0 bases, with 13 bases sitting between them. Germline values: CDR1 GTSNPN, CDR2 SVGIG (reference sequence). This CDR3 has 14 amino acids. CDR3 DNA sequence: TGTGCCTGGACCCCAGCGGGCCCCTCCTACGAGCAGTACGTC. This sequence encodes CAWTPAGPSYEQYV.

The genes are TRBV27 and TRBJ2-2; 7 positions match TRBD1. Germline CDR1 MNHEY, CDR2 SMNVEV (reference sequence). V trimming: 5 bases; J trimming: 8 bases; junction bases outside the gene matches: 5. This CDR3 is 13 amino acids long. CDR3 DNA: TGTGCCAGCAGTCGGGACAGACCTGGGGAGCTGTTTTTT. This sequence encodes CASSRDRPGELFF.

Regarding this clone: The sample carries other DNA sequences with the same CDR3. V usage is TRBV10-3 and J usage is TRBJ1-2; D unclear. Trimming cost V 0 bases and J 5 bases, with 7 bases left between them. The germline V gene encodes CDR1 ENHRY and CDR2 SYGVKD. The CDR3 has 13 residues. The CDR3, as DNA: TGTGCCATCAGTGAGTCGAGAGGGTATGGCTACACCTTC. It yields the protein CAISESRGYGYTF.

This clone came up once. J is TRBJ2-3 and V is TRBV15; the match to TRBD1 covers 7 bases. The CDR3 totals 18 residues. The J segment lost 4 bases and the V segment lost 0 bases, leaving 13 bases of the junction unmatched. Germline V gene data show CDR1 as LNHNV and CDR2 as YYDKDF (reference sequence). This CDR3 is CATSRDLNKQGYADTQYF. The CDR3 DNA reads as TGTGCCACCAGCAGAGACTTAAATAAACAGGGGTACGCAGATACGCAGTATTTT.